This T cell receptor (beta chain) was profiled in a study of OX40 agonist ivuxolimab in advanced cancers. For the study at large: One patient with hepatocellular carcinoma and two with cutaneous melanoma, three in all, had partial responses.

Produced via immunoSEQ multiplex PCR; TCRdb's table is partial and in-frame only. The data hold approximately 80,000 clones, with 80% to 90% observed a single time. CDR3 length: 16 residues. CDR1 is SGHKS, CDR2 YYEKEE, per germline (reference sequence). V was clipped by 4 bases and J by 3 bases, with 17 bases between them. This TCR came from an adult with an advanced solid tumor such as melanoma, head and neck, liver or kidney cancer. Sample: CD4+ or CD8+ T cells sorted from blood, taken in a trial of the OX40 agonist ivuxolimab. J is TRBJ1-5 and V is TRBV5-5, with D maybe TRBD1 (5 bases). This chain's CDR3 is CASSAIPGPNNQPQHF. The CDR3 region has the DNA TGTGCCAGCAGCGCGATACCGGGGCCTAACAATCAGCCCCAGCATTTT.